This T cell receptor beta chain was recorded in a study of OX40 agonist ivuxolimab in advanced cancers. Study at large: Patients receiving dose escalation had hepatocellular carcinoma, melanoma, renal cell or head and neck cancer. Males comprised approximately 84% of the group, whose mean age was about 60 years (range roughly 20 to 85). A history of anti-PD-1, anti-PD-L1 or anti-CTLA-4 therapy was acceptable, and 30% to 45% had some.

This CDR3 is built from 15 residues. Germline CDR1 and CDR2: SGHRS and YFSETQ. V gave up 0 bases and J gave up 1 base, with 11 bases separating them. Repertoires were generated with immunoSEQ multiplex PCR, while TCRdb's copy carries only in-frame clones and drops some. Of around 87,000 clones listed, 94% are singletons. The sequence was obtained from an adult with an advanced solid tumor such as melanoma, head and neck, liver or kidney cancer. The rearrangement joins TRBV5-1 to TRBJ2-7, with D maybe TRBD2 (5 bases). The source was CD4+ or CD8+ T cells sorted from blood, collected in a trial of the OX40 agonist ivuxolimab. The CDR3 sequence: CASSLGSSGSYEQYF. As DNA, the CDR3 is TGCGCCAGCAGCTTGGGATCGAGCGGATCCTACGAGCAGTACTTC.